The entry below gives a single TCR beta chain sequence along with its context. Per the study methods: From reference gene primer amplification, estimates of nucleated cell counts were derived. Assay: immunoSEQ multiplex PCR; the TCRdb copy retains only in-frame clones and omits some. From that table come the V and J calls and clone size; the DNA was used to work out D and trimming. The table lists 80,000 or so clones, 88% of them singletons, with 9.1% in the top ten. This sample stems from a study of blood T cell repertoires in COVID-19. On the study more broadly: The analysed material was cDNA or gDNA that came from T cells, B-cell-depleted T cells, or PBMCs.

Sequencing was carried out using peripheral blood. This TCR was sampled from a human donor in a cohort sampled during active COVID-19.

The CDR3 loop reads CASSRGQNMNTEAFF. The CDR3 DNA reads TGTGCCAGCAGCCGCGGACAGAACATGAACACTGAAGCTTTCTTT. This chain links TRBV5-4 with TRBJ1-1; TRBD1 is a possible D gene (6 bases). In germline, CDR1 is SGHNT, CDR2 YYREEE (reference sequence). Trimming stripped 4 bases from V and 0 bases from J, with 13 bases between. This CDR3 region has 15 residues.